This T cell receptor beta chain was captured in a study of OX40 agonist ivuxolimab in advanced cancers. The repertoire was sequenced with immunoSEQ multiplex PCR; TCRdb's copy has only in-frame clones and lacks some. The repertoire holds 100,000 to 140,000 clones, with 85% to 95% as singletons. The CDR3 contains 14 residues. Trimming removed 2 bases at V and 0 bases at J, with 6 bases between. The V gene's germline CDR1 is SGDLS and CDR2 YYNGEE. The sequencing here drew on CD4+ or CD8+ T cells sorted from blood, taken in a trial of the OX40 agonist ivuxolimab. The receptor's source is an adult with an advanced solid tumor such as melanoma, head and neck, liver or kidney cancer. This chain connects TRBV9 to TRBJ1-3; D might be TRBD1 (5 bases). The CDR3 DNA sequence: TGTGCCAGCAGCGTGGGACTCTCTGGAAACACCATATATTTT. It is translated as CASSVGLSGNTIYF.